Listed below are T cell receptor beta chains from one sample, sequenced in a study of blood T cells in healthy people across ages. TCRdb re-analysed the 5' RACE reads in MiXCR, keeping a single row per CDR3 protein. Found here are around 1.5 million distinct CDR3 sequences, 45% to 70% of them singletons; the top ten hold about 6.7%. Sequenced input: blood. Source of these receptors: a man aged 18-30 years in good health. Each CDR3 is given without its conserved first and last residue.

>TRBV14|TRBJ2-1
ATSQGSLNEQF
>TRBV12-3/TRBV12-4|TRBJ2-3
ASSIGGDTQY
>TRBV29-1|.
SVEGRGHYEQY
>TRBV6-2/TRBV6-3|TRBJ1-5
ASSYDRAGIQPQH
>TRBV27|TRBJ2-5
AGSAGGGWETQY
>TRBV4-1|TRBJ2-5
ASSLRDLETQY
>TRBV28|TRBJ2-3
ASSLLTGGEDTQY
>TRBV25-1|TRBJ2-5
ASSDREGLPQETQY
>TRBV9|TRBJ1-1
ASRRDAGLGTEAF
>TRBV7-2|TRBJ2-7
ASSLVRTSADEQY
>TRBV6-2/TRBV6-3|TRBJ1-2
ASSSAGRARGYT
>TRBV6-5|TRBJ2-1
AAAGAPPYNEQF
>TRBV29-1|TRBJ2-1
SVGGMTTSSYNEQF
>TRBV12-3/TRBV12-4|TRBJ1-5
ASSRGGFQPQH
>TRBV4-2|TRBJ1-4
ARSQEDSEFGKLF
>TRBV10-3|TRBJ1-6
AIAGTDDSPLH
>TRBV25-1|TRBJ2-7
ASSAQSTEQY
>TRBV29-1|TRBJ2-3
SVEGDEFADTQY
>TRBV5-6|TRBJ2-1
ASSFSGPAYNGQF
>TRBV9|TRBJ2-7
ASSVGGRSYEQY
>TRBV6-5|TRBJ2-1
ASKPFSGRVNEQF
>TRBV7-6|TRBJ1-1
ASRRGWNTEAF
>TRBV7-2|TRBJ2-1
ASSLERGVLSNEQF
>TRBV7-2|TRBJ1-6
ASSLTPKSNSPLH
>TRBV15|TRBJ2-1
ATSRVAGVGYNEQF
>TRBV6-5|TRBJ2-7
ASSYKGIDEQY
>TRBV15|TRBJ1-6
ATSRDGGGRSPLH
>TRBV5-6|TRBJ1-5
ASSRTADQPQH
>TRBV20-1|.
SARAVGRQSYEQY
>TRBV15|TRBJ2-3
ATSRVIRDTQY
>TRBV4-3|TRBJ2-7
ASSQEGGTAGGYEQY
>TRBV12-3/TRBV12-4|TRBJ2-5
ASSRQSQETQY
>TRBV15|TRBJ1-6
ATSRYVRVENQLLYNSPLH
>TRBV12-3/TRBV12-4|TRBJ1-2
ATYFPGTVYGYT
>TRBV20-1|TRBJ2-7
SASSTGPPYEQY
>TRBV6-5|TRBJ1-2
ASSYTGGRLLKEGYT
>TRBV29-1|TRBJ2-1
SVGGSGRGGEQF
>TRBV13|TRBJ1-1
ASSTRQIMNTEAF
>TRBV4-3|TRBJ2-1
ASSQDSGYTEQF
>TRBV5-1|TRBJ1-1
ASKQGAGTEAF
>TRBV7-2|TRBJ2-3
ASRITSGSSTDTQY
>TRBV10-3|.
AITVGSNEQY
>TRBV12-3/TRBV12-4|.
ASSITGVESEQY
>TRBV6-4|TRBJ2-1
ASSEESTYNEQF
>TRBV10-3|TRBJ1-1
AISGAPWDTEAF
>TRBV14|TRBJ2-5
ASSHGLSQY
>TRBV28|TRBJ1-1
ASSLFFGTGSTEAF
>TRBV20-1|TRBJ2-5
SARVGTVGETQY
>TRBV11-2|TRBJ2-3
ASSIRGHPDRDTQY
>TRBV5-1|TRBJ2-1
ASSSRTGGHEQF
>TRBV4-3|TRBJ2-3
ASSQTAGLVSTDTQY
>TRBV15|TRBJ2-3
ATTRLADTDTQY
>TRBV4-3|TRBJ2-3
ASSPLWGGPTDTQY